Presented here are 18 T cell receptor beta chains from one specimen sequenced in a study of blood T cell repertoires in COVID-19. The method was immunoSEQ multiplex PCR; TCRdb's version includes in-frame clones alone and lacks a portion of them. The sample consists of over 200,000 clones, 80% to 85% of them appearing once. Sequencing input: peripheral blood. These TCRs come from a man aged 50-60 years with active or convalescent COVID-19.

This clone was recorded once. The genes are TRBV7-9 and TRBJ2-1; D perhaps matches TRBD1 (5 bases). Trimming shortened V by 2 bases and J by 6 bases, and 8 bases separated the two germline ends. CDR3 length equals 13 residues. CDR1 and CDR2 (germline): SEHNR, FQNEAQ (reference sequence). The DNA for the CDR3 is TGTGCCAGCAGCTTAAGACAGTCCAATGAGCAGTTCTTC. Amino acids: CASSLRQSNEQFF. Together with reference TRBV7-9 and TRBJ2-1, the CDR3 gives the full variable domain: DTGVSQNPRHKITKRGQNVTFRCDPISEHNRLYWYRQTLGQGPEFLTYFQNEAQLEKSRLLSDRFSAERPKGSFSTLEIQRTEQGDSAMYLCASSLRQSNEQFFGPGTRLTVL.

V is TRBV5-1 and J is TRBJ2-1; 10 nucleotides line up with TRBD2. Germline trimming cut 0 bases from V and 9 bases from J; bases unmatched to any gene: 3. This CDR3 is built from 14 residues. Germline V gene sequence: CDR1 SGHRS, CDR2 YFSETQ. CDR3 in amino acids: CASSLGTSGTEQFF. The DNA of the CDR3 is TGCGCCAGCAGCTTGGGTACTAGCGGGACTGAGCAGTTCTTC.

The chain links TRBV10-3 to TRBJ1-3; D gene ambiguous. This CDR3 spans 12 amino acids. Germline CDR1 ENHRY, CDR2 SYGVKD. Between the trimmed V and J ends, which lost 7 bases and 4 bases, there was a span of 8 bases. In DNA, the CDR3 is TGTGCCATCATCCTAGACGGAAACACCATATATTTT. Protein product: CAIILDGNTIYF.

The CDR3 bases are TGTGCCTGGAGTGTCTTAGCGGGGGTTCAATCTACGCAGTATTTT. As protein: CAWSVLAGVQSTQYF. The chain employs TRBV30 and TRBJ2-3; 9 bases line up with TRBD2. Germline V gene lookup returns CDR1 GTSNPN and CDR2 SVGIG (reference sequence). This CDR3 region has 15 residues. Trimming removed 0 bases from V and 8 bases from J; junction bases left unmatched: 9.

This rearrangement joins TRBV10-3 to TRBJ2-7, with TRBD2 identical over 7 bases. The CDR3 runs 14 residues. Germline CDR1 ENHRY, CDR2 SYGVKD. Trimming at V came to 8 bases and at J to 0 bases, leaving 7 bases not matched to a gene. The CDR3 sequence: CAIWAGDSSYEQYF. The CDR3, as DNA: TGTGCCATCTGGGCGGGGGATAGCTCCTACGAGCAGTACTTC.

The chain employs TRBV9 and TRBJ2-7; D is perhaps TRBD1 (5 bases). V lost 4 bases to trimming and J lost 0 bases, with 14 bases between them. This CDR3 comprises 15 residues. Germline loops: CDR1 SGDLS, CDR2 YYNGEE. The CDR3, as DNA: TGTGCCAGCAGCCCTTCAAGGACACTCTCCTACGAGCAGTACTTC. Its protein is CASSPSRTLSYEQYF.

This chain uses TRBV28 with TRBJ2-7; TRBD2 is a possible D gene (6 bases). The CDR3 has 15 residues. CDR1 is MDHEN, CDR2 SYDVKM, per germline. V gave up 5 bases and J gave up 1 base, with 15 bases separating them. CDR3 sequence reads: CASSPRGATSYEQYF. Here the CDR3 DNA reads TGTGCCAGCAGTCCCCGCGGGGCTACTTCCTACGAGCAGTACTTC.

The rearrangement links TRBV5-5 to TRBJ2-5; 7 bases align to TRBD1. Germline CDR1 SGHKS, CDR2 YYEKEE (reference sequence). The CDR3 length is 16 residues. The V segment lost 4 bases and the J segment 4 bases; nucleotides outside the gene matches: 13. Here the CDR3 DNA reads TGTGCCAGCAGCCCCGCCGGGTCGCAGGGGGTAGAGACCCAGTACTTC. This sequence encodes CASSPAGSQGVETQYF.

This chain links TRBV19 with TRBJ2-1, with D perhaps matching TRBD2 (6 bases). The CDR3 loop spans 16 amino acids. Germline assignment: CDR1 LNHDA and CDR2 SQIVND (reference sequence). The V and J ends lost 9 bases and 2 bases respectively, with 20 bases between them. The CDR3 here is CASHPSGGTPYNEQFF. The DNA for the CDR3 is TGTGCCAGCCACCCTTCAGGAGGGACTCCCTACAATGAGCAGTTCTTC.

V and J are TRBV6-5 and TRBJ1-2, with D perhaps matching TRBD1 (5 bases). The CDR3 loop spans 13 amino acids. With 6 bases removed from V and 3 bases from J, the gap between germline ends came to 11 bases. Germline-derived CDR1 and CDR2 are MNHEY and SVGAGI. The CDR3 region has the DNA TGTGCCAGCAGCCTGACAGAAGACTATGGCTACACCTTC. As protein: CASSLTEDYGYTF.

V and J are TRBV9 and TRBJ2-7, with TRBD2 identical over 11 bases. Germline V gene data show CDR1 as SGDLS and CDR2 as YYNGEE. The CDR3 is 16 amino acids. The J segment lost 2 bases and the V segment lost 4 bases, leaving 8 bases of the junction unmatched. Here the CDR3 DNA reads TGTGCCAGCAGCCCCACCGGGACTAGCGGAACCTACGAGCAGTACTTC. Its translation: CASSPTGTSGTYEQYF.

On this clone: This sample includes further DNA sequences coding for the same CDR3. The chain carries TRBV7-8 and TRBJ1-5; 7 bases match TRBD1. CDR1 is SGHVS, CDR2 FQNEAQ, per germline. Germline trimming cut 3 bases from V and 3 bases from J; bases unmatched to any gene: 2. The CDR3 totals 14 residues. The CDR3: CASSFDRVNQPQHF. The CDR3 nucleotides read TGTGCCAGCAGCTTCGACAGGGTCAATCAGCCCCAGCATTTT.

The chain carries TRBV27 and TRBJ1-4; maybe TRBD1 (5 bases). This CDR3 has 14 amino acids. Trimming cost V 5 bases and J 4 bases, with 11 bases left between them. Germline V lookup: CDR1 MNHEY, CDR2 SMNVEV (reference sequence). CDR3 amino acids: CASSVVGRNEKLFF. In DNA form, the CDR3 reads TGTGCCAGCAGTGTGGTGGGGCGTAATGAAAAACTGTTTTTT.

The CDR3 DNA follows: TGTGCTAGTGGTATGGGACCGACTTTTGCCCAGTACTTC. It is translated as CASGMGPTFAQYF. The genes are TRBV12-5 and TRBJ2-5; the D call may be TRBD1 or TRBD2 (5 bases each). Germline CDR1 is LGHNT and CDR2 is FRNRAP. Trimming left V 5 bases short and J 9 bases short, with 16 bases between. There are 13 residues in the CDR3.

The V and J genes are TRBV7-7 and TRBJ2-1; D perhaps matches TRBD2 (6 bases). Trimming pared 4 bases from V and 9 bases from J, leaving 10 bases between. This CDR3 has 12 amino acids. Germline lookup yields CDR1 SSHAT and CDR2 FNYEAQ (reference sequence). CDR3 in DNA: TGTGCCAGCAGCTCGGGGGATAGTGAGCAGTTCTTC. Amino acid sequence: CASSSGDSEQFF.

This clone was recorded a few times. V is TRBV4-3 and J is TRBJ2-7; weak D call: TRBD2 (6 bases). This CDR3 is built from 19 residues. Germline CDR1 LGHNA, CDR2 YSLEER. Trimming took off 0 bases at V and 0 bases at J, with 21 bases between the two ends. This CDR3 reads CASSQDARTPGGFSYEQYF. The CDR3 DNA reads TGCGCCAGCAGCCAAGATGCCAGGACCCCTGGAGGGTTCTCCTACGAGCAGTACTTC.

The V and J genes are TRBV5-1 and TRBJ2-2; 7 positions agree with TRBD2. Germline CDR1 reads SGHRS; CDR2 reads YFSETQ. CDR3 length equals 14 residues. Unmatched junction bases numbered 6, after V lost 4 bases and J lost 6 bases. The CDR3 DNA follows: TGCGCCAGCAGCCCCGGGACTATCTCCGGGGAGCTGTTTTTT. It specifies CASSPGTISGELFF.

CDR3 amino acids: CASSPSGGAPDTQYF. Here the CDR3 DNA reads TGTGCCAGCAGCCCCTCTGGGGGGGCCCCAGATACGCAGTATTTT. The chain carries TRBV3-1 (or the pseudogene TRBV3-2) and TRBJ2-3; a weak D match, TRBD2 (7 bases). Trimming took 4 bases from V and 4 from J, leaving 15 bases between them. CDR1 LGHDT and CDR2 YNNKEL come from the germline V gene (reference sequence). CDR3 length: 15 residues.